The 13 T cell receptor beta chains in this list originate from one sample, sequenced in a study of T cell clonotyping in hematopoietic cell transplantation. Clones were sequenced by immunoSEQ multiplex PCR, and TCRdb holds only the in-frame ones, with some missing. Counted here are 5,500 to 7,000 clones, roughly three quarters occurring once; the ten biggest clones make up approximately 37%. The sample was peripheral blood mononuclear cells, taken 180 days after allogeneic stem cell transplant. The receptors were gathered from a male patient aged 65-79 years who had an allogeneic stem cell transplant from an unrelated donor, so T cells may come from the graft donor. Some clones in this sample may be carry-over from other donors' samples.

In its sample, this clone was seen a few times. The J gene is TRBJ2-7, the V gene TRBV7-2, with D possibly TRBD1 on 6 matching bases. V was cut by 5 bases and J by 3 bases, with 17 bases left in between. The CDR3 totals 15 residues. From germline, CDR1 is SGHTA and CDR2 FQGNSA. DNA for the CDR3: TGTGCCAGCAGCCCCCGTCGGACAGCGAACTACGAGCAGTACTTC. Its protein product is CASSPRRTANYEQYF.

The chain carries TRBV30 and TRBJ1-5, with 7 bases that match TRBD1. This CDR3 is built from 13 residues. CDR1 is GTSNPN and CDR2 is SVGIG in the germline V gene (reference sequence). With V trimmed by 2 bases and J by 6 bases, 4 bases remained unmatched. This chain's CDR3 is CAWSTGAGQPQHF. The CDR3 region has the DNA TGTGCCTGGAGTACAGGGGCTGGTCAGCCCCAGCATTTT. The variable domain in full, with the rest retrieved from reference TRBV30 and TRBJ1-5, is SQTIHQWPATLVQPVGSPLSLECTVEGTSNPNLYWYRQAAGRGLQLLFYSVGIGQISSEVPQNLSASRPQDRQFILSSKKLLLSDSGFYLCAWSTGAGQPQHFGDGTRLSIL.

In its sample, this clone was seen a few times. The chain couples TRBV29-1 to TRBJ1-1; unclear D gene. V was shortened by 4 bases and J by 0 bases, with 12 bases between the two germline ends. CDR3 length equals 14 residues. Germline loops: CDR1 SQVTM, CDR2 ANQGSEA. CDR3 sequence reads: CSVVMGSLNTEAFF. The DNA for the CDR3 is TGCAGCGTTGTAATGGGCAGCCTGAACACTGAAGCTTTCTTT.

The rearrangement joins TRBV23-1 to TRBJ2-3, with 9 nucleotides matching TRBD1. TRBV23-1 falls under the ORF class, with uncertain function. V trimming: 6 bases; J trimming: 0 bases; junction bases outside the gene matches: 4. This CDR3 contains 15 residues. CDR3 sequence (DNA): TGCGCCAGCAGCCAAGGGACAGGGAGCACAGATACGCAGTATTTT. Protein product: CASSQGTGSTDTQYF.

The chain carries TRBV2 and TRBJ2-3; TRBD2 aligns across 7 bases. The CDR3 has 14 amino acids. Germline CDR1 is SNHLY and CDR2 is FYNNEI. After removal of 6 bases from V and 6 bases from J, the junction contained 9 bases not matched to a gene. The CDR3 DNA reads TGTGCCAGCAGGCCGGGACTACTCACGGATACGCAGTATTTT. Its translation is CASRPGLLTDTQYF.

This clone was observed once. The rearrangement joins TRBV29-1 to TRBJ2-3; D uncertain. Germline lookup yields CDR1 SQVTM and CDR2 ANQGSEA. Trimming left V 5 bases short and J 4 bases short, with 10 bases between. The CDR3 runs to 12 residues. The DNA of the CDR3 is TGCAGCGTTTTAGGAATAGCAGATACGCAGTATTTT. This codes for CSVLGIADTQYF.

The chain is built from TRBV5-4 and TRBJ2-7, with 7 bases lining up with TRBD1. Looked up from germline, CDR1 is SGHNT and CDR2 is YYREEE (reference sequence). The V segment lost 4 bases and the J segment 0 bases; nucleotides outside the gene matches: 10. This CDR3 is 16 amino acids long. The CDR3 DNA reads TGTGCCAGCAGCCGTACAGGGGCCGCCAGCTCCTACGAGCAGTACTTC. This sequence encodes CASSRTGAASSYEQYF.

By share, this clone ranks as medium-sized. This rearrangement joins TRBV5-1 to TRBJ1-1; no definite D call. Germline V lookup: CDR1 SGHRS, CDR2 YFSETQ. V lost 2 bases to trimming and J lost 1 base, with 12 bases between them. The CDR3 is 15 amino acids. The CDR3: CASSFGVGENTEAFF. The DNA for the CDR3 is TGCGCCAGCAGCTTTGGGGTGGGCGAGAACACTGAAGCTTTCTTT. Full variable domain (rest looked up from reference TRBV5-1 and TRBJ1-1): KAGVTQTPRYLIKTRGQQVTLSCSPISGHRSVSWYQQTPGQGLQFLFEYFSETQRNKGNFPGRFSGRQFSNSRSEMNVSTLELGDSALYLCASSFGVGENTEAFFGQGTRLTVV.

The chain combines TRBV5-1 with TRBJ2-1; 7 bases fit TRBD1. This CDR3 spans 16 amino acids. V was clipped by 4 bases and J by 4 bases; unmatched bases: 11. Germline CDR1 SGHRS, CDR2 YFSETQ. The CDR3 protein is CASSRTGTATYNEQFF. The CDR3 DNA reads TGCGCCAGCAGCAGGACCGGGACAGCGACTTACAATGAGCAGTTCTTC.

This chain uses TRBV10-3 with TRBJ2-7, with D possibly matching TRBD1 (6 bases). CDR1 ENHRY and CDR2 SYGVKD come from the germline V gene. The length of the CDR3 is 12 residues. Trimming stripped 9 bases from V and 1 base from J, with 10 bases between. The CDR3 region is CAIQGSSYEQYF. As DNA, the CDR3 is TGTGCCATTCAGGGGTCGTCCTACGAGCAGTACTTC.

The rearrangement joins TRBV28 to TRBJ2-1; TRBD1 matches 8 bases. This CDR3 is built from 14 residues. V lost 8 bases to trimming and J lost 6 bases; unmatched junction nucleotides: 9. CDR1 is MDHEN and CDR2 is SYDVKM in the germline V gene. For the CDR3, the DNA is TGTGCCAGCGCGCAGGGGACAGGTATCAATGAGCAGTTCTTC. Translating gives CASAQGTGINEQFF.

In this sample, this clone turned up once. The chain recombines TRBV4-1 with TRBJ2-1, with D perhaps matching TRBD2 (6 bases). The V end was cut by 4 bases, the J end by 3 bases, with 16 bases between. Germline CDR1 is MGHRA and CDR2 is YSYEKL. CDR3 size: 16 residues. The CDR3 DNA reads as TGCGCCAGCAGCCCCGGGGGAGTCCGGCTCTACAATGAGCAGTTCTTC. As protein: CASSPGGVRLYNEQFF.

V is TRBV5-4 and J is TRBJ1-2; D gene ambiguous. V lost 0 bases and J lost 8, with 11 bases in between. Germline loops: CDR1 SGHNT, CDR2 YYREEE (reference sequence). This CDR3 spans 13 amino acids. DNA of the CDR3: TGTGCCAGCAGCTTGGGGCAACTAGGAGGCTACACCTTC. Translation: CASSLGQLGGYTF.